The 32 T cell receptor beta chains in this list originate from one sample, sequenced in a study of cytomegalovirus exposure and HLA in healthy donors. Primers for the PCR totalled 60 Vbeta and 13 Jbeta. Using immunoSEQ multiplex PCR, the repertoire was profiled, and TCRdb retains in-frame clones only, with some absent. Of some 150,000 clones in the sample, approximately 8.9% were seen once. The sequencing input was PBMCs. The receptors were gathered from a woman in her 40s in good health and CMV-seropositive.

This chain joins TRBV19 and TRBJ1-5; 7 bases fit TRBD1. The CDR3 length is 15 residues. Trimming at V came to 5 bases and at J to 0 bases, leaving 4 bases not matched to a gene. Germline CDR1 and CDR2: LNHDA and SQIVND (reference sequence). DNA of the CDR3: TGTGCCAGTAGTTACACAGGGGTTAGCAATCAGCCCCAGCATTTT. As protein: CASSYTGVSNQPQHF.

The chain recombines TRBV2 with TRBJ2-1; 13 positions agree with TRBD2. Germline values: CDR1 SNHLY, CDR2 FYNNEI. The CDR3 length is 15 residues. With V trimmed by 4 bases and J by 8 bases, 5 bases remained unmatched. The CDR3 reads CASSVGLAGTDEQFF. The CDR3 DNA reads TGTGCCAGCAGTGTGGGACTAGCGGGGACGGATGAGCAGTTCTTC.

This clone has only a few counts. The chain has TRBV6-6 and TRBJ2-5; 9 nucleotides match TRBD1. Germline V gene data show CDR1 as MNHNY and CDR2 as SVGAGI (reference sequence). Trimming cost V 2 bases and J 2 bases; bases outside gene matches: 6. The CDR3 covers 16 residues. This CDR3 reads CASSYGQGMAQETQYF. For the CDR3, the DNA is TGTGCCAGCAGTTACGGACAGGGGATGGCACAAGAGACCCAGTACTTC.

This clone was detected only a few times. The V call is TRBV29-1, the J call TRBJ1-2; tentative D call: TRBD1 (5 bases). With 4 bases removed from V and 5 bases from J, the gap between germline ends came to 20 bases. Germline V lookup: CDR1 SQVTM, CDR2 ANQGSEA. The CDR3 totals 15 residues. In DNA form, the CDR3 reads TGCAGCGTTGTGAATCTCTCGACAGCAGGATATGGCTACACCTTC. It specifies CSVVNLSTAGYGYTF.

A word on this clone: An end of the junction differs from the germline gene, which may be a read error. Other nucleotide sequences from this sample produce the same CDR3. The chain recombines TRBV11-2 with TRBJ1-1; 8 nucleotides align to TRBD1. CDR1 and CDR2 from the germline V gene are SGHAT and FQNNGV. This CDR3 spans 14 amino acids. For the CDR3, the DNA is TGTGCCAGCAGCCTTTGGACAGGGCACACCGAAGCTTTCTTT. This encodes CASSLWTGHTEAFF.

The J gene is TRBJ2-5, the V gene TRBV5-4; TRBD2 matches at 12 bases. The germline gives CDR1 SGHNT, CDR2 YYREEE (reference sequence). The CDR3 spans 15 residues. With V trimmed by 4 bases and J by 5 bases, 6 bases remained unmatched. CDR3: CASSMTSGGQETQYF. CDR3 bases: TGTGCCAGCAGCATGACTAGCGGGGGCCAGGAGACCCAGTACTTC.

Only a few counts were recorded for this clone. V and J are TRBV13 and TRBJ1-1; possible D gene TRBD1, 6 bases. The V end was cut by 0 bases, the J end by 4 bases, with 12 bases between. The germline V gene has CDR1 PRHDT and CDR2 FYEKMQ (reference sequence). This CDR3 contains 15 residues. The CDR3, as DNA: TGTGCCAGCAGCTTAGGCAGGAACAGGGCCACTGAAGCTTTCTTT. It codes for CASSLGRNRATEAFF.

In this sample, this clone turned up a few times. The junction does not match germline at one end; this may be a read error. The gene calls are TRBV6-1 and TRBJ2-7; 10 bases match TRBD1. This CDR3 is built from 11 residues. Germline V gene data show CDR1 as MNHNS and CDR2 as SASEGT. CDR3 region: CASRNRDRGTF. CDR3 nucleotide sequence: TGTGCCAGCAGAAACCGGGACAGGGGAACTTTC.

The genes are TRBV10-3 and TRBJ2-5; 8 bases line up with TRBD2. Germline V gene lookup returns CDR1 ENHRY and CDR2 SYGVKD. CDR3 size: 16 residues. J gave up 1 base and V 0 bases, and 4 bases lay outside the gene matches. The CDR3 DNA reads as TGTGCCATCAGTGAGTCGGGCGGGGGGCTCCAAGAGACCCAGTACTTC. Translated, it gives CAISESGGGLQETQYF.

This chain uses TRBV5-4 with TRBJ2-5; TRBD1 might be the D (5 bases). V gave up 4 bases and J gave up 3 bases, with 13 bases separating them. The CDR3 is 14 amino acids. Germline V CDR1 and CDR2: SGHNT, YYREEE (reference sequence). Here the CDR3 reads CASSLPGLEETQYF. The CDR3 region has the DNA TGTGCCAGCAGCCTACCAGGGCTTGAAGAGACCCAGTACTTC.

In its sample, this clone was seen a few times. Its ends do not fully match the called genes, so a read error is possible. The chain joins TRBV7-8 to TRBJ1-1; D is possibly TRBD1 (6 bases). Germline V lookup: CDR1 SGHVS, CDR2 FQNEAQ. This CDR3 is 14 amino acids long. As DNA, the CDR3 is TGTGCCCGCAGCTTAGCGGGGGCGGCAGGGGAAGCTTTCTTT. As protein: CARSLAGAAGEAFF.

The table lists this clone with a few counts. The chain employs TRBV5-6 and TRBJ2-3; D is perhaps TRBD2 (7 bases). Germline assignment: CDR1 SGHDT and CDR2 YYEEEE. With 4 bases removed from V and 2 bases from J, the gap between germline ends came to 20 bases. CDR3 length: 17 amino acids. The CDR3 nucleotides are TGTGCCAGCAGCCCGACCCCGGCGGGGGCCTACACAGATACGCAGTATTTT. This codes for CASSPTPAGAYTDTQYF. Combining the CDR3 with reference TRBV5-6 and TRBJ2-3 gives the whole variable domain DAGVTQSPTHLIKTRGQQVTLRCSPKSGHDTVSWYQQALGQGPQFIFQYYEEEERQRGNFPDRFSGHQFPNYSSELNVNALLLGDSALYLCASSPTPAGAYTDTQYFGPGTRLTVL.

V gene TRBV10-2 combines with J gene TRBJ2-1, with no clear D. With 4 bases removed from V and 6 bases from J, the gap between germline ends came to 13 bases. This CDR3 has 14 residues. Germline CDR1 WSHSY, CDR2 SAAADI. This CDR3 is CASSASLGGNEQFF. Written as DNA, the CDR3 is TGCGCCAGCAGTGCAAGTCTCGGTGGCAATGAGCAGTTCTTC.

The genes are TRBV9 and TRBJ2-3; TRBD1 is a possible D gene (6 bases). CDR3 size: 15 residues. V lost 4 bases to trimming and J lost 1 base, with 13 bases between them. The V gene's germline CDR1 is SGDLS and CDR2 YYNGEE. CDR3 in DNA: TGTGCCAGCAGCACCCAACCAGGGGGCACAGATACGCAGTATTTT. It encodes CASSTQPGGTDTQYF.

This clone was detected only a few times. The chain recombines TRBV7-2 with TRBJ2-2; D is possibly TRBD1 (6 bases). CDR1 and CDR2 from the germline V gene are SGHTA and FQGNSA. CDR3 length equals 14 residues. Trimming took 2 bases from V and 5 from J, leaving 9 bases between them. DNA for the CDR3: TGTGCCAGCAGCTTACAGGGGCATACCGGGGAGCTGTTTTTT. It codes for CASSLQGHTGELFF.

This clone was seen only a few times. CDR3 region: CASVGQGMKQYF. Written as DNA, the CDR3 is TGTGCCAGCGTGGGACAGGGAATGAAGCAGTACTTC. The chain uses TRBV6-5 and TRBJ2-7; 9 bases agree with TRBD1. The germline gives CDR1 MNHEY, CDR2 SVGAGI. V lost 8 bases and J lost 8; bases outside the gene matches: 7. This CDR3 has 12 amino acids.

This clone has only a few counts. J is TRBJ2-3 and V is TRBV5-4; 8 bases line up with TRBD2. CDR1 and CDR2 (germline): SGHNT, YYREEE (reference sequence). CDR3 length equals 15 residues. Losses at the gene ends were 4 bases for V and 3 bases for J; bases not matched to a gene: 7. The CDR3 spells CASSTGGSGTDTQYF. DNA of the CDR3: TGTGCCAGCAGCACGGGGGGGTCGGGGACAGATACGCAGTATTTT.

This rearrangement joins TRBV4-1 to TRBJ2-2; weak D call: TRBD2 (7 bases). Per germline, CDR1 MGHRA and CDR2 YSYEKL. Trimming cost V 0 bases and J 4 bases, with 15 bases left between them. The CDR3 spans 17 residues. Here the CDR3 reads CASSQDLEGGLTGELFF. The CDR3, as DNA: TGCGCCAGCAGCCAAGATCTCGAGGGGGGGCTCACCGGGGAGCTGTTTTTT.

The V and J genes are TRBV11-2 and TRBJ2-2; D might be TRBD1 (6 bases). Trimming removed 4 bases at V and 1 base at J, with 19 bases between. CDR1 SGHAT and CDR2 FQNNGV come from the germline V gene. This CDR3 has 18 residues. The CDR3 sequence: CASSSPIYRDKNTGELFF. CDR3 in DNA: TGTGCCAGCAGCTCGCCCATTTACCGGGACAAGAACACCGGGGAGCTGTTTTTT.

This clone was seen only a few times. The chain uses TRBV5-1 and TRBJ2-1; 10 bases align to TRBD1. The V gene's germline CDR1 is SGHRS and CDR2 YFSETQ. After removal of 6 bases from V and 6 bases from J, the junction contained 6 bases not matched to a gene. This CDR3 contains 14 residues. CDR3 region: CASTGTGVFNEQFF. The CDR3 bases are TGCGCCAGCACCGGGACAGGGGTATTCAATGAGCAGTTCTTC.

The chain joins TRBV5-6 to TRBJ1-2; 7 bases align to TRBD1. The junction had 17 bases not matched to a gene; V was cut back by 4 bases and J by 8 bases. CDR1 is SGHDT, CDR2 YYEEEE, per germline. This CDR3 spans 16 amino acids. This CDR3 is CASSPSGGRVISGYTF. The CDR3 coding sequence is TGTGCCAGCAGCCCATCAGGGGGTAGGGTAATATCGGGCTACACCTTC.

This clone occurred a few times. The chain links TRBV12-5 to TRBJ1-6, with TRBD1 matching 7 bases. This CDR3 is 15 amino acids long. Germline assignment: CDR1 LGHNT and CDR2 FRNRAP. The V segment lost 8 bases and the J segment 6 bases; nucleotides outside the gene matches: 10. The CDR3 nucleotides are TGTGCTAGTCAGCTAACCGGGACAGTTAATTCACCCCTCCACTTT. Translated: CASQLTGTVNSPLHF.

The chain has TRBV28 and TRBJ1-2, with 9 bases identical to TRBD1. There are 16 residues in the CDR3. V lost 7 bases and J lost 4; bases outside the gene matches: 13. Germline values: CDR1 MDHEN, CDR2 SYDVKM. In DNA, the CDR3 is TGTGCCAGCACCGCCCCCCCGGGACAGGGCTCCTATGGCTACACCTTC. Amino acid sequence: CASTAPPGQGSYGYTF.

This clone occurred a few times. V gene TRBV7-2 combines with J gene TRBJ2-5, with D perhaps matching TRBD2 (6 bases). Germline V gene data show CDR1 as SGHTA and CDR2 as FQGNSA. The V gene lost 5 bases and the J gene lost 7 bases, with 14 bases spanning the gap. This CDR3 spans 13 amino acids. The CDR3 here is CASSPDWGGTQYF. Written as DNA, the CDR3 is TGTGCCAGCAGCCCCGACTGGGGAGGGACCCAGTACTTC.

The V call is TRBV7-2, the J call TRBJ2-1, with 9 bases lining up with TRBD2. The germline V gene encodes CDR1 SGHTA and CDR2 FQGNSA. The CDR3 has 18 residues. V was clipped by 1 base and J by 3 bases; unmatched bases: 10. The CDR3 bases are TGTGCCAGCAGCTTAGAGGGGACTAGCTTTTCGGTCTACAATGAGCAGTTCTTC. Residues: CASSLEGTSFSVYNEQFF. Full variable domain (outside the CDR3, taken from reference TRBV7-2 and TRBJ2-1): GAGVSQSPSNKVTEKGKDVELRCDPISGHTALYWYRQSLGQGLEFLIYFQGNSAPDKSGLPSDRFSAERTGGSVSTLTIQRTQQEDSAVYLCASSLEGTSFSVYNEQFFGPGTRLTVL.

The table lists this clone with a few counts. The CDR3 DNA reads TGTGCCAGCAGTCCTCGGGGAGGCGACACCGGGGAGCTGTTTTTT. Translated, it gives CASSPRGGDTGELFF. The J gene is TRBJ2-2, the V gene TRBV6-6, with a tentative D call TRBD2 (6 bases). Between the trimmed V and J ends, which lost 5 bases and 3 bases, there was a span of 13 bases. Looked up from germline, CDR1 is MNHNY and CDR2 is SVGAGI (reference sequence). CDR3 size: 15 residues.

This clone was seen a few times. The genes are TRBV2 and TRBJ2-6; D is ambiguous. The CDR3 has 16 amino acids. Trimming removed 1 base at V and 0 bases at J, with 7 bases between. In germline, CDR1 is SNHLY, CDR2 FYNNEI. The DNA for the CDR3 is TGTGCCAGCAGTGAAGTCGGTGGCTCTGGGGCCAACGTCCTGACTTTC. This gives the protein CASSEVGGSGANVLTF.

The rearrangement uses TRBV5-4 and TRBJ2-3, with 7 bases identical to TRBD2. Trimming at V came to 0 bases and at J to 1 base, leaving 2 bases not matched to a gene. CDR1 and CDR2 (germline): SGHNT, YYREEE (reference sequence). CDR3 length: 15 residues. The CDR3 loop is CASSLDGGGTDTQYF. Written as DNA, the CDR3 is TGTGCCAGCAGCTTGGATGGGGGGGGCACAGATACGCAGTATTTT. Drawing the rest from reference TRBV5-4 and TRBJ2-3, the complete variable domain is ETGVTQSPTHLIKTRGQQVTLRCSSQSGHNTVSWYQQALGQGPQFIFQYYREEENGRGNFPPRFSGLQFPNYSSELNVNALELDDSALYLCASSLDGGGTDTQYFGPGTRLTVL.

This clone was seen a few times. This chain links TRBV5-5 with TRBJ1-2, with 7 bases aligning to TRBD1. The CDR3 has 13 residues. Per the germline V gene, CDR1 is SGHKS and CDR2 is YYEKEE (reference sequence). V lost 2 bases to trimming and J lost 2 bases; unmatched junction nucleotides: 0. The chain's CDR3 is CASSLQGNYGYTF. CDR3 sequence (DNA): TGTGCCAGCAGCTTACAGGGGAACTATGGCTACACCTTC.

In its sample, this clone was seen once. The chain carries TRBV5-6 and TRBJ2-2, with a possible D match to TRBD2 (5 bases). The germline CDR1 and CDR2 sequences are SGHDT and YYEEEE. V was trimmed by 4 bases and J by 4 bases, leaving 17 bases between them. The CDR3 runs to 16 residues. In nucleotides, the CDR3 is TGTGCCAGCAGCCTCCGACTACCGCGGGCCACCGGGGAGCTGTTTTTT. As protein: CASSLRLPRATGELFF.

With regard to this clone: The sample carries other DNA sequences with the same CDR3. J is TRBJ2-3 and V is TRBV5-1; 7 bases agree with TRBD1. With V trimmed by 4 bases and J by 2 bases, 4 bases remained unmatched. Germline V gene data show CDR1 as SGHRS and CDR2 as YFSETQ. There are 14 residues in the CDR3. The CDR3 coding sequence is TGCGCCAGCAGCCCCGGGACAGCCACAGATACGCAGTATTTT. It specifies CASSPGTATDTQYF.

This clone occurred a few times. The CDR3 sequence: CASNSDRGNDQPQHF. Here the CDR3 DNA reads TGTGCCAGTAACTCGGACAGGGGCAATGATCAGCCCCAGCATTTT. The chain has TRBV19 and TRBJ1-5; 9 bases match TRBD1. CDR1 and CDR2 from the germline V gene are LNHDA and SQIVND (reference sequence). V lost 7 bases to trimming and J lost 5 bases; unmatched junction nucleotides: 9. The CDR3 is 15 amino acids.